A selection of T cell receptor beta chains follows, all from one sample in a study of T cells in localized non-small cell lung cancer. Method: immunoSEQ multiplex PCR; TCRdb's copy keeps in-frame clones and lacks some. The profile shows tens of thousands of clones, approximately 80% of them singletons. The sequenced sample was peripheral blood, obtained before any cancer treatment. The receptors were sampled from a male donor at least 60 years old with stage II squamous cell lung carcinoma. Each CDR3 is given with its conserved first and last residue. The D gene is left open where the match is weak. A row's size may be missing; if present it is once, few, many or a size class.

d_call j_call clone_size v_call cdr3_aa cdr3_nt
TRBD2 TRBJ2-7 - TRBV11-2 CASRSGVEQYF TGTGCCAGCAGGAGCGGGGTCGAGCAGTACTTC
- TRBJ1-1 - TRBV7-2 CASMTHLNTEAFF TGTGCCAGCATGACGCACTTGAACACTGAAGCTTTCTTT
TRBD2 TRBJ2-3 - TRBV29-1 CSVEDRASGAYTDTQYF TGCAGCGTTGAAGATAGGGCTAGCGGGGCCTACACAGATACGCAGTATTTT
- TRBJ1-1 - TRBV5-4 CASSFNRVRNTEAFF TGTGCCAGCAGCTTTAACAGGGTACGAAACACTGAAGCTTTCTTT
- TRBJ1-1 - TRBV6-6 CASSYNSLTEAFF TGTGCCAGCAGTTACAACAGCCTCACTGAAGCTTTCTTT
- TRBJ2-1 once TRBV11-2 CASSYSLNGQFF TGTGCCAGCAGCTACAGTCTAAACGGGCAGTTCTTC
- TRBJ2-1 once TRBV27 CASRYGSPNRHNEQFF TGTGCCAGCAGATATGGGAGCCCGAATCGACACAATGAGCAGTTCTTC
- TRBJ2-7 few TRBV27 CASSLRAARSSYEQYF TGTGCCAGCAGTTTAAGGGCCGCTAGGAGCTCCTACGAGCAGTACTTC
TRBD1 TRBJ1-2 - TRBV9 CASSATGAGYTF TGTGCCAGCAGCGCAACAGGGGCTGGCTACACCTTC
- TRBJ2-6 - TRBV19 CASSSNRAGANVLTF TGTGCCAGTAGCTCAAACAGGGCTGGGGCCAACGTCCTGACTTTC
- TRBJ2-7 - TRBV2 CASSDRQAYEQYF TGTGCCAGCAGTGATAGACAGGCCTACGAGCAGTACTTC
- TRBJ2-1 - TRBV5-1 CASSPGPPSEGAGAWYNEQFF TGCGCCAGCAGCCCGGGACCCCCGTCGGAGGGGGCGGGAGCTTGGTACAATGAGCAGTTCTTC
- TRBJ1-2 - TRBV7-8 CASSLVAGDSGYTF TGTGCCAGCAGCTTAGTGGCAGGGGATAGTGGCTACACCTTC
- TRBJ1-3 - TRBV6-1 CASSGEAVSGNTIYF TGTGCCAGCAGTGGAGAGGCTGTCTCTGGAAACACCATATATTTT
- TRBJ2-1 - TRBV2 CASSAGNEQFF TGTGCCAGTTCGGCGGGCAATGAGCAGTTCTTC
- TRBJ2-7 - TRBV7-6 CASSLGNPGDEQYF TGTGCCAGCAGCCTGGGCAACCCCGGCGACGAGCAGTACTTC